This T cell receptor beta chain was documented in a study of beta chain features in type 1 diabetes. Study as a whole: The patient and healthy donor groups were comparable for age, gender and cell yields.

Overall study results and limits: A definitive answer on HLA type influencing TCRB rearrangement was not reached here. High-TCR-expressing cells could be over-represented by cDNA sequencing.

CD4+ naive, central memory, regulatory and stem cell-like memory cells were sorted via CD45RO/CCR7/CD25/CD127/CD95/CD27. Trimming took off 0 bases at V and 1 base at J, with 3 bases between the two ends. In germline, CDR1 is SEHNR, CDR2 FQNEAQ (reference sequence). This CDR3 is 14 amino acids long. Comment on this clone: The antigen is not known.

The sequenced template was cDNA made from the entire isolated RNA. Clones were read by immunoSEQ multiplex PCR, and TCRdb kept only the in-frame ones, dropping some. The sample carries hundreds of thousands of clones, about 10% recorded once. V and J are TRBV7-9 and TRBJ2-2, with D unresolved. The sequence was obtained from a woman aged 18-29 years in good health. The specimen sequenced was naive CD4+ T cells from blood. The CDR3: CASSLALNTGELFF. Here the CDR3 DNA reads TGTGCCAGCAGCTTAGCCTTGAACACCGGGGAGCTGTTTTTT.